The 18 T cell receptor beta chains in this list originate from one sample, sequenced in a study of blood T cell repertoires in COVID-19. Only in-frame clones appear in the TCRdb table, and some are missing; sequencing was by immunoSEQ multiplex PCR. The sample holds around 110,000 clones, 70% to 90% seen once. Sample: peripheral blood. Receptors were obtained from a man aged 50 or older with active or convalescent COVID-19.

This rearrangement joins TRBV30 to TRBJ2-2; unclear D gene. The V gene lost 4 bases and the J gene lost 3 bases, with 9 bases spanning the gap. The CDR3 covers 13 residues. CDR1 and CDR2 from the germline V gene are GTSNPN and SVGIG (reference sequence). CDR3 residues: CAWMSTYTGELFF. The DNA of the CDR3 is TGTGCCTGGATGTCCACATACACCGGGGAGCTGTTTTTT.

The V gene is TRBV28, the J gene TRBJ1-1; D may be TRBD1 (5 bases). The CDR3 spans 13 residues. Trimming left V 10 bases short and J 8 bases short, with 20 bases between. Germline V CDR1 and CDR2: MDHEN, SYDVKM. The CDR3 region has the DNA TGTGCCACTACTGTGGGGGGACGGCAAGAAGCTTTCTTT. Translation: CATTVGGRQEAFF.

This chain uses TRBV7-9 with TRBJ1-5; no clear D. V was pared by 1 base and J by 7 bases, with 8 bases between. The CDR3 has 13 residues. The germline V gene encodes CDR1 SEHNR and CDR2 FQNEAQ (reference sequence). The CDR3 sequence is CASSLGEGQPQHF. The CDR3 DNA reads TGTGCCAGCAGCTTAGGGGAGGGACAGCCCCAGCATTTT.

This clone was seen more than once but under ten times. This chain connects TRBV27 to TRBJ2-3; D unclear. Per germline, CDR1 MNHEY and CDR2 SMNVEV (reference sequence). The CDR3 sequence is 13 residues long. Trimming took off 2 bases at V and 0 bases at J, with 3 bases between the two ends. CDR3 sequence (DNA): TGTGCCAGCAGTTTACAGAGCACAGATACGCAGTATTTT. This encodes CASSLQSTDTQYF.

Only one count was recorded for this clone. The chain combines TRBV21-1 with TRBJ1-3. TRBV21-1 is a pseudogene locus. The CDR3 extends over 18 amino acids. CDR3 region: CASSTTQGLLSSGNTIYF. The CDR3 DNA reads as TGTGCCAGCAGCACCACCCAGGGACTTCTGAGCTCTGGAAACACCATATATTTT.

The chain recombines TRBV5-8 with TRBJ1-2; D ambiguous. The V gene lost 0 bases and the J gene lost 0 bases, with 6 bases spanning the gap. CDR1 is SGHTS and CDR2 is YDEGEE in the germline V gene. This CDR3 contains 14 residues. The CDR3 bases are TGTGCCAGCAGCTTGGCAGGATCTAACTATGGCTACACCTTC. It yields the protein CASSLAGSNYGYTF.

The V gene is TRBV7-9, the J gene TRBJ1-1; D gene unclear. The CDR3 has 15 amino acids. Germline CDR1 is SEHNR and CDR2 is FQNEAQ (reference sequence). Trimming cost V 3 bases and J 2 bases, with 13 bases left between them. DNA for the CDR3: TGTGCCAGCAGCTTCGAGGGCCGGAGCAACACTGAAGCTTTCTTT. Protein product: CASSFEGRSNTEAFF.

This rearrangement joins TRBV4-3 to TRBJ2-1, with 8 nucleotides matching TRBD2. V dropped 1 base and J dropped 8; count of bases not matched to a gene: 10. The germline CDR1 and CDR2 sequences are LGHNA and YSLEER. The CDR3 is made up of 16 amino acids. CDR3 coding DNA: TGCGCCAGCAGCCAAGTAGGCGGGGGGCGCTTAGATGAGCAGTTCTTC. It encodes CASSQVGGGRLDEQFF.

The gene calls are TRBV27 and TRBJ2-2; 9 nucleotides line up with TRBD2. The length of the CDR3 is 20 residues. Per germline, CDR1 MNHEY and CDR2 SMNVEV (reference sequence). With V trimmed by 5 bases and J by 5 bases, 21 bases remained unmatched. Here the CDR3 DNA reads TGTGCCAGCAGTCTTTACATCAGCGGGAGGTTTGATCGAGGGACCGGGGAGCTGTTTTTT. Translating it yields CASSLYISGRFDRGTGELFF.

This clone was counted only a few times. The V call is TRBV10-1, the J call TRBJ2-1, with 9 bases matching TRBD2. Germline V gene sequence: CDR1 WNHNN, CDR2 SYGVQD (reference sequence). V lost 3 bases and J lost 8; bases outside the gene matches: 5. The CDR3 sequence is 14 residues long. CDR3 nucleotides: TGCGCCAGCAGTGAAACCGGGACTAGCTATGAGCAGTTCTTC. Amino acids: CASSETGTSYEQFF.

The chain couples TRBV11-2 to TRBJ2-3, with 8 bases fitting TRBD1. The CDR3 consists of 14 residues. Germline trimming cut 5 bases from V and 3 bases from J; bases unmatched to any gene: 4. Germline V gene data show CDR1 as SGHAT and CDR2 as FQNNGV. The CDR3 coding sequence is TGTGCCAGCAGCGCGGACAGGGTGACAGATACGCAGTATTTT. Protein product: CASSADRVTDTQYF. The full variable domain, in which reference TRBV11-2 and TRBJ2-3 provide the parts outside the CDR3, is EAGVAQSPRYKIIEKRQSVAFWCNPISGHATLYWYQQILGQGPKLLIQFQNNGVVDDSQLPKDRFSAERLKGVDSTLKIQPAKLEDSAVYLCASSADRVTDTQYFGPGTRLTVL.

Written as DNA, the CDR3 is TGTGCCAGCAGCGTAGAGGGTAGCGGGGTGTATTCCAATGAGCAGTTCTTC. Translated: CASSVEGSGVYSNEQFF. The chain is built from TRBV9 and TRBJ2-1; 8 bases match TRBD2. Trimming at V came to 0 bases and at J to 6 bases, leaving 11 bases not matched to a gene. CDR1 SGDLS and CDR2 YYNGEE come from the germline V gene. This CDR3 contains 17 residues.

The chain joins TRBV19 to TRBJ2-6, with 10 bases lining up with TRBD1. The CDR3 runs to 16 residues. Trimming removed 9 bases from V and 0 bases from J; junction bases left unmatched: 5. Germline V gene lookup returns CDR1 LNHDA and CDR2 SQIVND (reference sequence). The DNA of the CDR3 is TGTGCCAGCCGGGACAGGGGCGTCTCTGGGGCCAACGTCCTGACTTTC. Translation: CASRDRGVSGANVLTF.

The V and J genes are TRBV27 and TRBJ2-1, with D possibly TRBD2 on 5 matching bases. The CDR3 is made up of 16 amino acids. From germline, CDR1 is MNHEY and CDR2 SMNVEV (reference sequence). V was cut by 6 bases and J by 0 bases, with 15 bases left in between. CDR3 coding DNA: TGTGCCAGCAGACGGGGAGCTAGTAGCTCCTACAATGAGCAGTTCTTC. Translated: CASRRGASSSYNEQFF.

This clone was found once. The chain links TRBV5-5 to TRBJ2-7; 7 bases line up with TRBD1. This CDR3 comprises 14 residues. Trimming at V came to 4 bases and at J to 0 bases, leaving 4 bases not matched to a gene. CDR1 and CDR2 (germline): SGHKS, YYEKEE (reference sequence). CDR3 amino acids: CASSIRQGSYEQYF. Written as DNA, the CDR3 is TGTGCCAGCAGCATACGACAGGGCTCCTACGAGCAGTACTTC.

The chain combines TRBV7-8 with TRBJ2-7; 9 nucleotides line up with TRBD2. After removal of 1 base from V and 2 bases from J, the junction contained 3 bases not matched to a gene. The CDR3 is 15 residues long. Germline V CDR1 and CDR2: SGHVS, FQNEAQ. CDR3 protein: CASSLEVAGAYEQYF. CDR3 in DNA: TGTGCCAGCAGCTTAGAGGTAGCGGGAGCCTACGAGCAGTACTTC.

This clone appeared a single time. The genes are TRBV6-5 and TRBJ1-1; no firm D call. The CDR3 is 13 residues long. CDR1 MNHEY and CDR2 SVGAGI come from the germline V gene. V was cut by 3 bases and J by 1 base, with 6 bases left in between. The chain's CDR3 is CASSYLKNTEAFF. As DNA, the CDR3 is TGTGCCAGCAGTTATTTAAAGAACACTGAAGCTTTCTTT.

The V and J genes are TRBV21-1 and TRBJ1-1. TRBV21-1 is a pseudogene locus. There are 10 residues in the CDR3. The DNA of the CDR3 is TGTGCCACCCGGGACACTGAAGCTTTCTTT. Its protein is CATRDTEAFF.